This TCR beta chain was documented in a study of neurological immune-mediated disorders. Study-wide background: Secondary progressive disease was present in 3, and relapsing-remitting disease in roughly 30, of the roughly 35 multiple sclerosis patients.

This clonotype was counted ten times or more. TCRdb called the 5' RACE reads again in MiXCR, with one record for every CDR3 protein. The sample lists tens of thousands of distinct CDR3 sequences; over 5.5% were seen once. CDR3 size: 14 residues. Germline lookup yields CDR1 DFQATT and CDR2 SNEGSKA (reference sequence). V was cut by 4 bases and J by 7 bases, with 14 bases left in between. Specimen: CD4+ T cells from blood. This chain connects TRBV20-1 to TRBJ1-6, with D tentatively TRBD1 (5 bases). This TCR was recovered from a woman aged 18-30 years with multiple sclerosis. The CDR3 sequence: CSAIPGLRNSPLHF. CDR3 DNA sequence: TGCAGTGCTATACCGGGACTAAGGAATTCACCCCTCCACTTT.